A selection of T cell receptor beta chains follows, all from one sample in a study of identical twins. Each CDR3 protein gets one entry after TCRdb re-called the 5' RACE reads with MiXCR. The sample holds 400,000 or so distinct CDR3 sequences, 9% seen once. Source material: naive T cells sorted from blood. Receptors were obtained from a woman between 45 and 60 years old in good health. Each CDR3 is given without its conserved first and last residue. A D gene is named only where the DNA matches it firmly.

>-|TRBV3-1
ASSGEGGRGTGELF
>-|TRBV7-2
ASSLTETQY
>-|TRBV10-3
AITHTGTYEQY
>-|TRBV20-1
SARDYGATGGTTDTQY
>-|TRBV29-1
SVVGAGAEQY
>-|TRBV11-2
ASSLPGGPADTQY
>-|TRBV10-3
ATTGTNTGELF
>-|TRBV9
ASSRGGAGKVAGYT
>-|TRBV7-9
ASSAGTVQPQH
>-|TRBV11-3
IYVHAHLHTEAF